One sample yielded the 15 T cell receptor beta chains listed below, sequenced in a study of blood T cell repertoires in COVID-19 (dated by TCRdb to 2020 to 2022). Libraries were made using the immunoSEQ multiplex PCR assay. TCRdb's version of the immuneACCESS table is confined to in-frame rearrangements and falls short of the full clone set. An unresolved V gene accounts for under half of the shortfall where checked; the remainder is of unknown origin. The table for this sample lists 300,000 to 450,000 clones; more than 65% of them were counted only once. More than 0.85% of the sample rests with the top ten. Sequenced material: peripheral blood. All receptors derive from a human donor with acute or convalescent COVID-19. The donor label of this sample is uncertain.

V and J are TRBV7-9 and TRBJ1-1; 8 nucleotides align to TRBD1. Germline-derived CDR1 and CDR2 are SEHNR and FQNEAQ (reference sequence). The J segment lost 0 bases and the V segment lost 6 bases, leaving 3 bases of the junction unmatched. The CDR3 sequence is 14 residues long. DNA of the CDR3: TGTGCCAGCAGGCGGACAGGGATGAACACTGAAGCTTTCTTT. This gives the protein CASRRTGMNTEAFF. The full variable domain, in which reference TRBV7-9 and TRBJ1-1 provide the parts outside the CDR3, is DTGVSQNPRHKITKRGQNVTFRCDPISEHNRLYWYRQTLGQGPEFLTYFQNEAQLEKSRLLSDRFSAERPKGSFSTLEIQRTEQGDSAMYLCASRRTGMNTEAFFGQGTRLTVV.

V is TRBV7-9 and J is TRBJ1-2; the D is unclear. V was cut by 2 bases and J by 3 bases, with 10 bases left in between. This CDR3 is built from 14 residues. The V gene's germline CDR1 is SEHNR and CDR2 FQNEAQ (reference sequence). The DNA for the CDR3 is TGTGCCAGCAGCTTAAGCGTCGGCTACTATGGCTACACCTTC. This translates into CASSLSVGYYGYTF.

The V gene is TRBV28, the J gene TRBJ1-2, with D maybe TRBD1 (5 bases). Germline CDR1 reads MDHEN; CDR2 reads SYDVKM. V was clipped by 7 bases and J by 1 base, with 13 bases between them. The CDR3 totals 14 residues. CDR3 protein: CASTRRGRNYGYTF. In DNA form, the CDR3 reads TGTGCCAGCACCCGAAGGGGCCGTAACTATGGCTACACCTTC.

This clone has a single count. The V gene is TRBV6-6, the J gene TRBJ1-5; D gene unclear. Germline CDR1 is MNHNY and CDR2 is SVGAGI (reference sequence). CDR3 length: 15 residues. Trimming cost V 2 bases and J 7 bases, with 15 bases left between them. The CDR3 is CASSYRPRGGQPQHF. The CDR3 bases are TGTGCCAGCAGTTACCGCCCCCGGGGAGGGCAGCCCCAGCATTTT.

The chain couples TRBV5-5 to TRBJ1-4, with 9 nucleotides matching TRBD1. This CDR3 is 15 amino acids long. The ends lost 4 bases at V and 5 bases at J; junction bases unmatched: 6. Germline V CDR1 and CDR2: SGHKS, YYEKEE (reference sequence). The CDR3 here is CASSLPGTGNEKLFF. The DNA for the CDR3 is TGTGCCAGCAGCCTCCCCGGGACAGGGAATGAAAAACTGTTTTTT.

This sequence joins TRBV6-5 and TRBJ2-7, with D possibly being TRBD1 (5 bases). Per the germline V gene, CDR1 is MNHEY and CDR2 is SVGAGI. The CDR3 is 14 residues long. Trimming removed 0 bases from V and 2 bases from J, with 8 bases in between. In DNA form, the CDR3 reads TGTGCCAGCAGTTACTCGAAGGGGCCCTACGAGCAGTACTTC. Protein sequence: CASSYSKGPYEQYF.

Worth noting for this clone: Additional DNA sequences in this sample encode the identical CDR3. The J gene is TRBJ1-2, the V gene TRBV19, with D uncertain. Germline CDR1 and CDR2: LNHDA and SQIVND (reference sequence). The CDR3 is made up of 13 amino acids. The germline V and J ends were trimmed by 1 base and 1 base, with 4 bases remaining between them. The CDR3 is CASSIGVNYGYTF. The CDR3 DNA is TGTGCCAGTAGTATAGGAGTTAACTATGGCTACACCTTC.

This chain's CDR3 is CASSPGGFSYNSPLHF. The CDR3, as DNA: TGTGCCAGCAGCCCGGGGGGGTTCTCCTATAATTCACCCCTCCACTTT. The J gene is TRBJ1-6, the V gene TRBV5-5; a weak D match, TRBD1 (5 bases). CDR3 size: 16 residues. V was pared by 4 bases and J by 0 bases, with 11 bases between. Looked up from germline, CDR1 is SGHKS and CDR2 is YYEKEE (reference sequence). The full variable domain, completed using reference TRBV5-5 and TRBJ1-6, is DAGVTQSPTHLIKTRGQQVTLRCSPISGHKSVSWYQQVLGQGPQFIFQYYEKEERGRGNFPDRFSARQFPNYSSELNVNALLLGDSALYLCASSPGGFSYNSPLHFGNGTRLTVT.

The table lists this clone with a count of one. The chain joins TRBV7-6 to TRBJ2-7; possibly TRBD2 for D (5 bases). The CDR3 totals 15 residues. The germline gives CDR1 SGHVS, CDR2 FNYEAQ. Between the trimmed V and J ends, which lost 4 bases and 2 bases, there was a span of 15 bases. The CDR3 sequence: CASSSREGKTYEQYF. The CDR3 DNA reads TGTGCCAGCAGCTCTAGAGAGGGCAAAACCTACGAGCAGTACTTC.

The rearrangement links TRBV2 to TRBJ2-5; D perhaps matches TRBD1 (5 bases). Trimming cost V 2 bases and J 5 bases, with 15 bases left between them. The CDR3 has 15 amino acids. Per germline, CDR1 SNHLY and CDR2 FYNNEI. This chain's CDR3 is CASSEQGLVGETQYF. The CDR3 DNA sequence: TGTGCCAGCAGTGAACAGGGTCTAGTAGGCGAGACCCAGTACTTC.

The chain recombines TRBV21-1 with TRBJ1-6; TRBD1 is taken as the D call from the table, unchecked against the DNA. TRBV21-1 is recorded as a pseudogene. The CDR3 loop spans 16 amino acids. For the CDR3, the DNA is TGTGCCAGCAGCAAAGAGTCAGGCCTGGGTAATTCACCCCTCCACTTT. This codes for CASSKESGLGNSPLHF.

The rearrangement uses TRBV2 and TRBJ2-3, with a tentative D call TRBD2 (7 bases). This CDR3 comprises 13 residues. Germline V gene data show CDR1 as SNHLY and CDR2 as FYNNEI. With 6 bases removed from V and 8 bases from J, the gap between germline ends came to 15 bases. CDR3 in amino acids: CASRGGAAGTQYF. The CDR3 region has the DNA TGTGCCAGCAGGGGGGGGGCAGCCGGTACGCAGTATTTT.

CDR3 in DNA: TGTGCCAGCAGAAACCGGGACTTAACCTACAATGAGCAGTTCTTC. This gives the protein CASRNRDLTYNEQFF. The rearrangement joins TRBV6-5 to TRBJ2-1; weak D call: TRBD2 (6 bases). Trimming pared 6 bases from V and 2 bases from J, leaving 14 bases between. CDR3 length equals 15 residues. Germline V gene lookup returns CDR1 MNHEY and CDR2 SVGAGI.

The V call is TRBV28, the J call TRBJ1-3, with D perhaps TRBD1 (6 bases). V lost 5 bases, J lost 1 base, and 12 bases lay in between. Germline V CDR1 and CDR2: MDHEN, SYDVKM. CDR3 length equals 15 residues. The CDR3 DNA follows: TGTGCCAGCAGTAACAGGGTACGGTCTGGAAACACCATATATTTT. Translating it yields CASSNRVRSGNTIYF.

This chain connects TRBV7-9 to TRBJ2-2; TRBD1 agrees at 8 bases. This CDR3 has 16 amino acids. Looked up from germline, CDR1 is SEHNR and CDR2 is FQNEAQ (reference sequence). J gave up 3 bases and V 3 bases, and 6 bases lay outside the gene matches. The CDR3 loop reads CASSFSGTGYTGELFF. In DNA, the CDR3 is TGTGCCAGCAGCTTCTCCGGGACAGGATACACCGGGGAGCTGTTTTTT.